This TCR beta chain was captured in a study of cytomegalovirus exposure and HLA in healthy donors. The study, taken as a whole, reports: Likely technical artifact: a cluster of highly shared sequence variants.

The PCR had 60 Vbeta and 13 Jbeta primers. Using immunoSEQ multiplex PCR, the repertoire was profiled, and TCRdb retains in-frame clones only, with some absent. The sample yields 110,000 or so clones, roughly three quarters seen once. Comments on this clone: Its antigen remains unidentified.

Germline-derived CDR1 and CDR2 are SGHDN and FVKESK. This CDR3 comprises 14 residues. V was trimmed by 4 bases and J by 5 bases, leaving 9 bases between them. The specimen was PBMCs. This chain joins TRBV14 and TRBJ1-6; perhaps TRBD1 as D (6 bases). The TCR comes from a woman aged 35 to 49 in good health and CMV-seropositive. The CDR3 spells CASSLDSNNSPLHF. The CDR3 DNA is TGTGCCAGCAGCCTGGACAGTAATAATTCACCCCTCCACTTT.